This TCR beta chain was observed in a study of Graves' ophthalmopathy and Graves' hyperthyroidism. CDR3 length: 16 amino acids. The germline V gene has CDR1 MNHEY and CDR2 SVGEGT. With 4 bases removed from V and 2 bases from J, the gap between germline ends came to 15 bases. CDR3 regions of TCR beta were amplified from RNA transcripts. The first-round RT-PCR employed HTBI primers together with the Qiagen OneStep RT-PCR kit. A multiplex PCR was then performed as the second round. TCRdb used MiXCR to reprocess the multiplex PCR reads, holding one entry per CDR3 protein. The sample has 300,000 to 400,000 distinct CDR3 sequences, about 17% seen once. This clonotype was seen ten or more times. The antigen is not known. Exclusion covered patients with other autoimmune diseases or uncontrolled infections (as well as pregnancy or lactation). Orbital computed tomography, thyroid ultrasound, TRAb, serum thyroxine and clinical symptoms formed the basis of diagnosis.

General observations from the study: The model flagged ophthalmopathy progression at 65% to 71% sensitivity and 72.22% specificity.

The chain employs TRBV6-2 or TRBV6-3 and TRBJ2-4; D is undetermined. The sequencing sample was made of peripheral blood. The TCR comes from an adult man with Graves' ophthalmopathy. The CDR3 protein is CASSSGPFRPKNIQYF. The DNA for the CDR3 is TGTGCCAGCAGTTCCGGTCCTTTCCGGCCCAAAAACATTCAGTACTTC.